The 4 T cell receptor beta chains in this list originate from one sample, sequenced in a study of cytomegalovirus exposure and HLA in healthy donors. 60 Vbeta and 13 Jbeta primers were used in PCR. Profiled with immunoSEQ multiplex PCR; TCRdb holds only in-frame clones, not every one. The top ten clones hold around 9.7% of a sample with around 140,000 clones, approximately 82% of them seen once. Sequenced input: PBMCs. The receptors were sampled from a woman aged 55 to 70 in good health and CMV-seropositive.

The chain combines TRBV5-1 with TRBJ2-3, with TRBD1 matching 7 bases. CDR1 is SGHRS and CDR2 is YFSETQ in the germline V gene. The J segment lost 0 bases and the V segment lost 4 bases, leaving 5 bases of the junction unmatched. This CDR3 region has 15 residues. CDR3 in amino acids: CASSMGTVSTDTQYF. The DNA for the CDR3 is TGCGCCAGCAGCATGGGGACAGTCAGCACAGATACGCAGTATTTT.

CDR3 residues: CATSRRHGRASGVYNEQFF. The CDR3 region has the DNA TGTGCCACCAGCAGACGACACGGAAGGGCTAGCGGGGTATACAATGAGCAGTTCTTC. The chain combines TRBV15 with TRBJ2-1; 9 nucleotides match TRBD2. Germline V gene data show CDR1 as LNHNV and CDR2 as YYDKDF (reference sequence). The CDR3 is 19 amino acids. Trimming at V came to 2 bases and at J to 4 bases, leaving 15 bases not matched to a gene. The full variable domain, its missing parts supplied by reference TRBV15 and TRBJ2-1, is DAMVIQNPRYQVTQFGKPVTLSCSQTLNHNVMYWYQQKSSQAPKLLFHYYDKDFNNEADTPDNFQSRRPNTSFCFLDIRSPGLGDTAMYLCATSRRHGRASGVYNEQFFGPGTRLTVL.

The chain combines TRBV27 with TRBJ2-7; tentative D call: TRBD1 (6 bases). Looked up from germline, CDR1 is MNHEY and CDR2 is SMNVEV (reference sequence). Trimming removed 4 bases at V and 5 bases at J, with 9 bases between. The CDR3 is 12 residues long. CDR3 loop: CASSYGGHEQYF. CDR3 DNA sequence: TGTGCCAGCAGTTATGGGGGCCACGAGCAGTACTTC.

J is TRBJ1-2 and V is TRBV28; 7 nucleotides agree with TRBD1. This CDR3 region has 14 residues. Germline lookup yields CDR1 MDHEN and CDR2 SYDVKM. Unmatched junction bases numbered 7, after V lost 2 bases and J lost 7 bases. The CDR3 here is CASSLRQGLRGYTF. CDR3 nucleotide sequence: TGTGCCAGCAGTTTACGACAGGGATTACGTGGCTACACCTTC.